A selection of T cell receptor beta chains follows, all from one sample in a study of response to subunit inactivated influenza vaccine. TCRdb re-analysed the RT-PCR reads in MiXCR, keeping a single row per CDR3 protein. This table holds around 570,000 distinct CDR3 sequences, over 9% found once. This sample was also put to use in a study of T cells expressing NK-cell markers.

The sequences come from PBMCs from blood, collected on the day of vaccination. The receptors stem from a man between 50 and 59 years old who received an inactivated influenza vaccine. CDR3s include the opening cysteine and the closing phenylalanine or tryptophan. A D gene is named only where the DNA matches it firmly. Clone size appears in some rows only: once, few, many, or a class for an expanded clone.

j_call: TRBJ2-1; clone_size: many; d_call: TRBD1; v_call: TRBV5-1; cdr3_nt: TGCGCCAGCAGCTTGAGGACAGGGGTGAATGAGCAGTTCTTC; cdr3_aa: CASSLRTGVNEQFF
j_call: TRBJ1-5; clone_size: NA; d_call: TRBD1; v_call: TRBV4-2; cdr3_nt: TGTGCCAGCAGCCAAAGGACGGGACAGGGAAGGGAGCCCCAGCATTTT; cdr3_aa: CASSQRTGQGREPQHF
j_call: TRBJ2-7; clone_size: NA; d_call: TRBD1; v_call: TRBV3-1; cdr3_nt: TGTGCCAGCCGGGACAGAACCTACGAGCAGTACTTC; cdr3_aa: CASRDRTYEQYF
j_call: TRBJ2-7; clone_size: NA; d_call: NA; v_call: TRBV6-2/TRBV6-3; cdr3_nt: TGTGCCAGCAGCCCTTTATCGGGGTTCGAGCAGTACTTC; cdr3_aa: CASSPLSGFEQYF
j_call: TRBJ2-3; clone_size: few; d_call: TRBD1; v_call: TRBV7-9; cdr3_nt: TGTGCCAGCGGTATCCCAGGGGGTGGGTCAGATACGCAGTATTTT; cdr3_aa: CASGIPGGGSDTQYF
j_call: TRBJ2-7; clone_size: NA; d_call: NA; v_call: TRBV12-3/TRBV12-4; cdr3_nt: TGTGCCAGCGGGCGGATCCACGAGCAGTACTTC; cdr3_aa: CASGRIHEQYF
j_call: TRBJ2-4; clone_size: NA; d_call: NA; v_call: TRBV5-1; cdr3_nt: TGCGCCAGCAATGCAGGTACCCTAGCCAAAAACATTCAGTACTTC; cdr3_aa: CASNAGTLAKNIQYF
j_call: TRBJ2-1; clone_size: NA; d_call: NA; v_call: TRBV7-2; cdr3_nt: TGTGCCAGCAGCTTAGTCGCCGGTTCTTTGAATGAGCAGTTCTTC; cdr3_aa: CASSLVAGSLNEQFF
j_call: TRBJ2-7; clone_size: NA; d_call: NA; v_call: TRBV25-1; cdr3_nt: TGTGCCAGCAGTGTAAAAGGGGTGAGCAAGCAGTACTTC; cdr3_aa: CASSVKGVSKQYF
j_call: TRBJ1-1; clone_size: many; d_call: NA; v_call: TRBV5-4; cdr3_nt: TGTGCCAGCAGCTTGGCTGATATGAACACTGAAGCTTTCTTT; cdr3_aa: CASSLADMNTEAFF
j_call: TRBJ2-7; clone_size: few; d_call: TRBD1; v_call: TRBV10-3; cdr3_nt: TGTGCCATCAGTGTCTGGACAGGAGACTCCTACGAGCAGTACTTC; cdr3_aa: CAISVWTGDSYEQYF
j_call: TRBJ2-3; clone_size: few; d_call: TRBD2; v_call: TRBV5-1; cdr3_nt: TGCGCCAGCAGATTAGCGGGTTACACAGATACGCAGTATTTT; cdr3_aa: CASRLAGYTDTQYF
j_call: TRBJ2-3; clone_size: NA; d_call: TRBD2; v_call: TRBV20-1; cdr3_nt: TGCAGTGGGGTGGGACTAGCGGGGCGCACAGATACGCAGTATTTT; cdr3_aa: CSGVGLAGRTDTQYF
j_call: TRBJ2-1; clone_size: few; d_call: TRBD2; v_call: TRBV7-2; cdr3_nt: TGTGCCAGCAGCTTAGAGCGGGGTGTCTCCTACAATGAGCAGTTCTTC; cdr3_aa: CASSLERGVSYNEQFF
j_call: TRBJ2-7; clone_size: many; d_call: NA; v_call: TRBV12-3/TRBV12-4; cdr3_nt: TGTGCCAGCAGTTTACGGGCAGGGGCCGAGCAGTACTTC; cdr3_aa: CASSLRAGAEQYF
j_call: TRBJ1-1; clone_size: few; d_call: TRBD1; v_call: TRBV5-5; cdr3_nt: TGTGCCAGCAGCTTAATACAGGGGGCCTTGAACACTGAAGCTTTCTTT; cdr3_aa: CASSLIQGALNTEAFF